This T cell receptor (beta chain) emerged from a study of T cells in Graves' hyperthyroidism and ophthalmopathy. RNA transcripts yielded amplified TCR beta CDR3 regions. TCR CDR3 regions were first amplified by RT-PCR with HTBI primers. TCRdb processed the multiplex PCR reads anew with MiXCR; each CDR3 protein has one entry. The sample holds 450,000 to 700,000 distinct CDR3 sequences; 40% to 55% are singletons and the top ten take over 15%. Patients with uncontrolled infections, other autoimmune diseases, pregnancy or lactation were excluded. Diagnosing involved the use of clinical symptoms, serum thyroxine and TRAb, thyroid ultrasound and orbital computed tomography. Study-level findings and limits: Ophthalmopathy was identified by the model a median roughly six months ahead of onset. Most expanded thyroid clonotypes above 0.001 recurred in blood.

On this clonotype: Antigen specificity is unknown.

The CDR3 length is 13 residues. Deletions cut 5 bases from V and 5 bases from J, with 12 bases between. Germline values: CDR1 SGHVS, CDR2 FQNEAQ. The chain carries TRBV7-8 and TRBJ1-1; no clear D gene. The sequenced sample was peripheral blood or thyroid tissue (not recorded which). The origin of this receptor is an adult woman with Graves' disease, either hyperthyroidism or ophthalmopathy (not recorded which). The CDR3 sequence is CASSPILSTEAFF. The CDR3 bases are TGTGCCAGCAGCCCAATCCTAAGTACTGAAGCTTTCTTT.